Presented here are 11 T cell receptor beta chains from one specimen sequenced in a study of cytomegalovirus exposure and HLA in healthy donors. Only in-frame clones appear in the TCRdb table, and some are missing; sequencing was by immunoSEQ multiplex PCR. In the table there are about 140,000 clones, approximately 94% of which are singletons. The sequencing sample was made of PBMCs. These receptors all come from a young man in good health and CMV-seropositive.

This clone has a single count. This sequence joins TRBV2 and TRBJ1-5, with a tentative D call TRBD1 (6 bases). CDR1 is SNHLY and CDR2 is FYNNEI in the germline V gene. This CDR3 is 16 amino acids long. V lost 6 bases and J 3 bases, leaving 18 bases between the germline ends. The CDR3 loop reads CASRSVPRDTNQPQHF. The CDR3 DNA reads as TGTGCCAGCAGGAGTGTTCCTAGGGACACCAATCAGCCCCAGCATTTT.

The genes are TRBV11-2 and TRBJ2-3; tentative D call: TRBD2 (5 bases). V lost 5 bases and J 0 bases, leaving 21 bases between the germline ends. The CDR3 is 18 residues long. The germline V gene has CDR1 SGHAT and CDR2 FQNNGV. The CDR3, as DNA: TGTGCCAGCAGCCCTTGGCGGGCCAAAGAACCTAGCACAGATACGCAGTATTTT. This encodes CASSPWRAKEPSTDTQYF.

This chain's CDR3 is CASSYSGNTDEQYF. The DNA for the CDR3 is TGTGCCAGCAGTTACTCCGGGAACACGGATGAGCAGTACTTC. This chain joins TRBV6-6 and TRBJ2-7, with a tentative D call TRBD2 (5 bases). The ends were cut back, 0 bases at V and 7 bases at J, with 13 bases in the middle. The germline gives CDR1 MNHNY, CDR2 SVGAGI (reference sequence). This CDR3 contains 14 residues.

The chain recombines TRBV28 with TRBJ2-2, with 7 nucleotides matching TRBD1. Losses at the gene ends were 10 bases for V and 2 bases for J; bases not matched to a gene: 10. This CDR3 has 15 amino acids. The V gene's germline CDR1 is MDHEN and CDR2 SYDVKM. The CDR3 loop is CATTSGQANTGELFF. In nucleotides, the CDR3 is TGTGCCACCACTTCCGGACAGGCCAACACCGGGGAGCTGTTTTTT.

The V call is TRBV5-4, the J call TRBJ1-4; maybe TRBD1 (5 bases). V was cut by 3 bases and J by 12 bases, with 24 bases left in between. The CDR3 is 16 residues long. Germline V gives CDR1 SGHNT, CDR2 YYREEE (reference sequence). CDR3: CASSSTPTALPFQLFF. In nucleotides, the CDR3 is TGTGCCAGCAGCTCGACCCCGACAGCCTTACCCTTTCAACTGTTTTTT.

V usage is TRBV5-6 and J usage is TRBJ2-7, with D perhaps TRBD1 (5 bases). The CDR3 length is 13 residues. Germline CDR1 and CDR2: SGHDT and YYEEEE. Trimming took off 1 base at V and 7 bases at J, with 12 bases between the two ends. CDR3 nucleotides: TGTGCCAGCAGCTTGCAGGGTGTGGGTGAGCAGTACTTC. This translates into CASSLQGVGEQYF.

This chain joins TRBV5-8 and TRBJ1-1, with 7 nucleotides matching TRBD1. Looked up from germline, CDR1 is SGHTS and CDR2 is YDEGEE. Trimming took 4 bases from V and 0 from J; bases not matched to a gene: 12. This CDR3 is built from 17 residues. DNA for the CDR3: TGTGCCAGCAGCAAGAATCTTCAGGGGGTCATGAACACTGAAGCTTTCTTT. This sequence encodes CASSKNLQGVMNTEAFF.

This rearrangement joins TRBV10-3 to TRBJ2-1; 8 positions agree with TRBD1. The germline gives CDR1 ENHRY, CDR2 SYGVKD. This CDR3 has 14 residues. After removal of 5 bases from V and 8 bases from J, the junction contained 8 bases not matched to a gene. CDR3 nucleotides: TGTGCCATCAGTCTCTCCAGGGGGCTAGATGAGCAGTTCTTC. Amino acid sequence: CAISLSRGLDEQFF.

This chain uses TRBV7-9 with TRBJ2-1, with TRBD2 matching 8 bases. Germline V gene lookup returns CDR1 SEHNR and CDR2 FQNEAQ (reference sequence). After removal of 5 bases from V and 6 bases from J, the junction contained 9 bases not matched to a gene. This CDR3 region has 15 residues. CDR3 nucleotides: TGTGCCAGCAGCCCCCCCGGGACTAGGGCCAATGAGCAGTTCTTC. Protein product: CASSPPGTRANEQFF. Together with reference TRBV7-9 and TRBJ2-1, the CDR3 gives the full variable domain: DTGVSQNPRHKITKRGQNVTFRCDPISEHNRLYWYRQTLGQGPEFLTYFQNEAQLEKSRLLSDRFSAERPKGSFSTLEIQRTEQGDSAMYLCASSPPGTRANEQFFGPGTRLTVL.

The chain links TRBV9 to TRBJ1-4, with D perhaps matching TRBD1 (6 bases). CDR1 and CDR2 (germline): SGDLS, YYNGEE. The CDR3 spans 16 residues. The V and J ends lost 3 bases and 6 bases respectively, with 18 bases between them. CDR3: CASSALQGGDHEKLFF. The CDR3 DNA follows: TGTGCCAGCAGCGCGCTACAGGGAGGGGACCATGAAAAACTGTTTTTT.

The chain links TRBV5-5 to TRBJ2-1; TRBD2 agrees at 8 bases. Per the germline V gene, CDR1 is SGHKS and CDR2 is YYEKEE (reference sequence). With 1 base clipped from V and 5 bases from J, the junction kept 8 bases outside the gene matches. The CDR3 spans 16 residues. For the CDR3, the DNA is TGTGCCAGCAGCTTGTCGTTAGCGGGAACAAACAATGAGCAGTTCTTC. This codes for CASSLSLAGTNNEQFF.